This entry lists 20 T cell receptor beta chains sequenced from one sample in a study of Graves' ophthalmopathy and Graves' hyperthyroidism (dated by TCRdb to 2016 to 2019). Reads for this sample came from an Illumina HiSeq 2000. For repertoire sequencing, TCR beta CDR3 regions were amplified from RNA transcripts. A first-round RT-PCR used HTBI primers with the Qiagen OneStep RT-PCR kit, followed by a second-round multiplex PCR, size selection and purification. TCRdb trimmed public reads at Q25 via fastp, called clones via MiXCR and kept in-frame beta chains. Each entry is one CDR3 protein sequence, shown with its most common DNA and genes. The sample table contains about 620,000 distinct CDR3 sequences; only one count was recorded for about 20% of them. The ten largest clonotypes hold around 6.5% of the sample. Specimen: peripheral blood. The receptors stem from a woman aged 18-29 years with stable Graves' hyperthyroidism. Some clones in this sample may be carry-over from other donors' samples. Donor details come from another sample of the same person, matched by shared clones.

The rearrangement links TRBV19 to TRBJ1-2; D possibly corresponds to TRBD1 (5 bases). V gave up 11 bases and J gave up 8 bases, with 24 bases separating them. The CDR3 is made up of 14 amino acids. Germline CDR1 reads LNHDA; CDR2 reads SQIVND (reference sequence). For the CDR3, the DNA is TGTGCCTCCCCCGGGGCAGGCGGGTTATGCGGCTACACCTTC. Its translation: CASPGAGGLCGYTF.

This chain connects TRBV6-2 or TRBV6-3 to TRBJ1-2; 9 nucleotides align to TRBD1. Germline CDR1 MNHEY, CDR2 SVGEGT. The junction had 14 bases not matched to a gene; V was cut back by 6 bases and J by 3 bases. This CDR3 region has 17 residues. CDR3 DNA sequence: TGTGCCAGCAGATCCGGGACAGGGATATCCTACCACTATGGCTACACCTTC. It specifies CASRSGTGISYHYGYTF.

This clonotype was found many times. The chain couples TRBV11-2 to TRBJ2-7; tentative D call: TRBD1 (6 bases). Deletions cut 2 bases from V and 7 bases from J, with 15 bases between. The CDR3 totals 14 residues. Germline CDR1 is SGHAT and CDR2 is FQNNGV. CDR3 coding DNA: TGTGCCAGCAGCTTATGGGGACAAGAAGCTGAGCAGTACTTC. Translation gives CASSLWGQEAEQYF.

The chain links TRBV20-1 to TRBJ2-5; 9 nucleotides line up with TRBD2. V dropped 3 bases and J dropped 4; count of bases not matched to a gene: 12. This CDR3 spans 16 amino acids. Germline V gene lookup returns CDR1 DFQATT and CDR2 SNEGSKA (reference sequence). CDR3: CSASSSSGGYLETQYF. In nucleotides, the CDR3 is TGCAGTGCTAGTTCTTCGAGCGGGGGGTATCTAGAGACCCAGTACTTC.

In the case of this clonotype: Given a much more abundant clone one base away, this may be a read error. The rearrangement uses TRBV6-1 and TRBJ1-6, with TRBD1 as a possible D gene (6 bases). The CDR3 consists of 14 residues. Germline CDR1 is MNHNS and CDR2 is SASEGT. CDR3 sequence (DNA): TGTGCCAGCAGTGAGGGACACGGTAATTCACACCTCCACTTT. Its translation is CASSEGHGNSHLHF.

This clonotype was detected many times. The chain joins TRBV29-1 to TRBJ2-7; 7 positions match TRBD2. The CDR3 consists of 13 residues. Germline loops: CDR1 SQVTM, CDR2 ANQGSEA. V lost 1 base and J lost 3; bases outside the gene matches: 3. The CDR3 here is CSVEGGEGYEQYF. CDR3 nucleotides: TGCAGCGTTGAAGGCGGGGAGGGCTACGAGCAGTACTTC.

This clonotype came up many times. This chain links TRBV4-1 with TRBJ2-7, with 8 bases that match TRBD2. There are 17 residues in the CDR3. V shed 0 bases, J shed 1 base, and the junction held 8 bases outside the gene matches. CDR1 is MGHRA, CDR2 YSYEKL, per germline. The DNA for the CDR3 is TGCGCCAGCAGCCAAGATCCGAGCGGGGGATTTTCCTACGAGCAGTACTTC. It specifies CASSQDPSGGFSYEQYF.

The chain carries TRBV28 and TRBJ1-5; D remains ambiguous. CDR1 and CDR2 from the germline V gene are MDHEN and SYDVKM. The V end was cut by 5 bases, the J end by 2 bases, with 13 bases between. CDR3 length: 15 residues. DNA for the CDR3: TGTGCCAGCAGTCCCACATGGATAGGCAATCAGCCCCAGCATTTT. As protein: CASSPTWIGNQPQHF.

This clonotype was recorded at least ten times. This chain uses TRBV28 with TRBJ1-2, with 7 bases fitting TRBD1. The CDR3 has 14 residues. The V and J ends lost 4 bases and 0 bases, in that order; junction bases with no gene match: 2. The germline CDR1 and CDR2 sequences are MDHEN and SYDVKM. The DNA for the CDR3 is TGTGCCAGCAGTTCGACAGGGACTAACTATGGCTACACCTTC. This codes for CASSSTGTNYGYTF.

This clonotype was observed many times. This sequence joins TRBV30 and TRBJ1-5; TRBD1 is a possible D gene (6 bases). V was trimmed by 5 bases and J by 1 base, leaving 21 bases between them. Germline values: CDR1 GTSNPN, CDR2 SVGIG (reference sequence). This CDR3 has 17 residues. CDR3 nucleotides: TGTGCCTGGTCCACCTGGACAGCCACCTTAAGCAATCAGCCCCAGCATTTT. Protein product: CAWSTWTATLSNQPQHF.

The V and J genes are TRBV5-5 and TRBJ1-2; a weak D match, TRBD1 (6 bases). The CDR3 is 14 residues long. Germline loops: CDR1 SGHKS, CDR2 YYEKEE (reference sequence). V lost 5 bases and J 8 bases, leaving 19 bases between the germline ends. CDR3: CASSDVWGARGYTF. CDR3 nucleotides: TGTGCCAGCAGTGATGTGTGGGGGGCGCGAGGCTACACCTTC.

This clonotype was seen many times. V usage is TRBV6-5 and J usage is TRBJ2-2; D is unresolved. CDR1 and CDR2 from the germline V gene are MNHEY and SVGAGI. The CDR3 runs 13 residues. Trimming removed 1 base at V and 2 bases at J, with 2 bases between. CDR3 DNA sequence: TGTGCCAGCAGTTACTTAAACACCGGGGAGCTGTTTTTT. Translation: CASSYLNTGELFF.

There are many counts of this clonotype. The CDR3 sequence is CASSLKQGSQPQHF. CDR3 in DNA: TGTGCCAGCAGTCTTAAACAGGGCTCTCAGCCCCAGCATTTT. This sequence joins TRBV12-3 or TRBV12-4 and TRBJ1-5; D might be TRBD1 (6 bases). CDR3 length equals 14 residues. V lost 5 bases to trimming and J lost 6 bases, with 14 bases between them.

The V and J genes are TRBV19 and TRBJ2-7, with 12 bases identical to TRBD2. Germline V gives CDR1 LNHDA, CDR2 SQIVND (reference sequence). Trimming removed 9 bases from V and 4 bases from J; junction bases left unmatched: 4. CDR3 length: 13 residues. CDR3 amino acids: CASRLAGEYEQYF. The CDR3 coding sequence is TGTGCCAGCCGACTAGCGGGAGAGTACGAGCAGTACTTC.

This clonotype showed up just once. The chain combines TRBV2 with TRBJ2-5; 7 bases fit TRBD1. From germline, CDR1 is SNHLY and CDR2 FYNNEI. The CDR3 has 16 amino acids. Trimming cost V 5 bases and J 5 bases; bases outside gene matches: 14. CDR3: CASSQLSGTASETQYF. The CDR3 nucleotides read TGTGCCAGCAGTCAACTTTCCGGGACAGCGAGTGAGACCCAGTACTTC.

The chain carries TRBV5-1 and TRBJ2-2; unclear D gene. CDR3 length: 14 residues. Germline V CDR1 and CDR2: SGHRS, YFSETQ. Trimming left V 1 base short and J 1 base short, with 5 bases between. In DNA form, the CDR3 reads TGCGCCAGCAGCTTGCGGCAGAACACCGGGGAGCTGTTTTTT. It is translated as CASSLRQNTGELFF. The whole variable domain, remainder taken from reference TRBV5-1 and TRBJ2-2, is KAGVTQTPRYLIKTRGQQVTLSCSPISGHRSVSWYQQTPGQGLQFLFEYFSETQRNKGNFPGRFSGRQFSNSRSEMNVSTLELGDSALYLCASSLRQNTGELFFGEGSRLTVL.

The genes are TRBV9 and TRBJ2-7; D may be TRBD1 or TRBD2 (5 bases each). Trimming removed 0 bases at V and 3 bases at J, with 7 bases between. Germline V lookup: CDR1 SGDLS, CDR2 YYNGEE. This CDR3 has 13 residues. Here the CDR3 reads CASSVGDDYEQYF. The CDR3 DNA sequence: TGTGCCAGCAGCGTAGGGGACGACTACGAGCAGTACTTC.

This clonotype was seen many times. The chain links TRBV7-9 to TRBJ2-7; no firm D call. Trimming removed 1 base from V and 1 base from J, with 8 bases in between. The germline gives CDR1 SEHNR, CDR2 FQNEAQ (reference sequence). This CDR3 is 14 amino acids long. The CDR3: CASSLDYSSYEQYF. The CDR3 bases are TGTGCCAGCAGCTTAGACTATTCTTCCTACGAGCAGTACTTC. The full variable domain, in which reference TRBV7-9 and TRBJ2-7 provide the parts outside the CDR3, is DTGVSQNPRHKITKRGQNVTFRCDPISEHNRLYWYRQTLGQGPEFLTYFQNEAQLEKSRLLSDRFSAERPKGSFSTLEIQRTEQGDSAMYLCASSLDYSSYEQYFGPGTRLTVT.

This clonotype was counted between two and nine times. The CDR3 region is CSVEKDRGDGYTF. Written as DNA, the CDR3 is TGCAGCGTTGAAAAGGACAGGGGAGATGGCTACACCTTC. This chain connects TRBV29-1 to TRBJ1-2, with 9 nucleotides matching TRBD1. This CDR3 has 13 residues. Germline trimming cut 2 bases from V and 6 bases from J; bases unmatched to any gene: 4. Germline CDR1 and CDR2: SQVTM and ANQGSEA.

This chain links TRBV6-1 with TRBJ2-2, with unresolved D. The V end was cut by 10 bases, the J end by 1 base, with 10 bases between. In germline, CDR1 is MNHNS, CDR2 SASEGT. CDR3 length: 13 residues. Here the CDR3 reads CATRQMNTGELFF. CDR3 DNA sequence: TGTGCCACCCGACAAATGAACACCGGGGAGCTGTTTTTT.